This TCR beta chain derives from a study of T-cell reconstitution after alpha-beta-depleted transplantation in children. Study-wide results and limits: Recipient T cells and thymic progenitors that survived were the source of the high TCRbeta diversity seen at day 60 in some patients. Reports say that about two months after transplant, the alpha-beta T cells came out of several hundred graft clones that had expanded. The main origin of T-cell counts and diversity one year after transplant was newly produced T cells.

This CDR3 has 13 amino acids. Germline V CDR1 and CDR2: SGHVS, FQNEAQ. J gave up 8 bases and V 5 bases, and 7 bases lay outside the gene matches. TCRbeta library preparation incorporated unique molecular identifiers. Each CDR3 protein gets one entry after TCRdb re-called the PCR reads with MiXCR. The data show about 420,000 distinct CDR3 sequences, 15% to 20% seen once. This clonotype was seen many times. Its antigen is not identified. The sequence was collected from a boy less than two years old who had a stem cell transplant for Wiskott-Aldrich syndrome, so the T cells may come from the graft donor. This sequence joins TRBV7-8 and TRBJ1-1; 8 bases line up with TRBD1. This specimen was PBMCs, mostly from graft donor cells, taken 360 days after TCRalphabeta/CD19-depleted stem cell transplant. This chain's CDR3 is CASSLRRDREAFF. The DNA for the CDR3 is TGTGCCAGCAGCCTCCGTCGGGACAGGGAAGCTTTCTTT.